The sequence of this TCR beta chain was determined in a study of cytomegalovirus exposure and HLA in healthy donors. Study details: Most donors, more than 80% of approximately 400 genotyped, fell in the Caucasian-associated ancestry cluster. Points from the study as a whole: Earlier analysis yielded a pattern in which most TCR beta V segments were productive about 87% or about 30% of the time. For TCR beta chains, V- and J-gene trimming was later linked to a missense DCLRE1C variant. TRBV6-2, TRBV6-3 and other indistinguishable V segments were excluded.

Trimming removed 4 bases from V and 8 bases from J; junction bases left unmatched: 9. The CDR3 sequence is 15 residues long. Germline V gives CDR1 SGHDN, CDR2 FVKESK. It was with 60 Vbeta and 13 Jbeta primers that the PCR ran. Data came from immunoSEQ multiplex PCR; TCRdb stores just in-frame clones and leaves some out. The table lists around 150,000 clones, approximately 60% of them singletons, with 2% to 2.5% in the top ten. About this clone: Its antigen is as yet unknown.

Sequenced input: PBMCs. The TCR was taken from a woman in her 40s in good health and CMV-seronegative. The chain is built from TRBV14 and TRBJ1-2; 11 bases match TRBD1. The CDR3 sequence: CASSRTGGDVSGYTF. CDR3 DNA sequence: TGTGCCAGCAGCCGGACAGGGGGCGATGTATCCGGCTACACCTTC.